The 20 T cell receptor beta chains below were found in one sample sequenced in a study of blood T cell repertoires in COVID-19 (dated by TCRdb to 2018 to 2020). The library came from the immunoSEQ multiplex PCR assay. TCRdb's version of the immuneACCESS table is confined to in-frame rearrangements and falls short of the full clone set. An unresolved V gene accounts for under half of the shortfall where checked; the remainder is of unknown origin. The sample records roughly 30,000 clones, roughly 85% of which are singletons. The ten top clones hold approximately 14% of the sample. What was sequenced was peripheral blood. These TCRs come from a human donor with acute or convalescent COVID-19. The donor label of this sample is uncertain.

The chain is built from TRBV19 and TRBJ2-1; D perhaps matches TRBD2 (6 bases). The CDR3 sequence is 15 residues long. Trimming cost V 5 bases and J 6 bases, with 17 bases left between them. Germline-derived CDR1 and CDR2 are LNHDA and SQIVND (reference sequence). For the CDR3, the DNA is TGTGCCAGTAGTCCCAGTCAGGCGGGGAGCAATGAGCAGTTCTTC. It translates to CASSPSQAGSNEQFF.

The rearrangement links TRBV6-1 to TRBJ1-2; TRBD1 agrees at 10 bases. The CDR3 is made up of 15 amino acids. From germline, CDR1 is MNHNS and CDR2 SASEGT. V lost 2 bases, J lost 3 bases, and 3 bases stayed unmatched. The CDR3 coding sequence is TGTGCCAGCAGTGAACCCGGGACAGGGGACTATGGCTACACCTTC. It codes for CASSEPGTGDYGYTF.

With respect to this clone: One end of the junction does not line up with germline, which may come from a read error. J is TRBJ2-2 and V is TRBV3-1 (or the pseudogene TRBV3-2); 8 bases align to TRBD2. The CDR3 is 13 amino acids. Looked up from germline, CDR1 is LGHDT and CDR2 is YNNKEL (reference sequence). The CDR3 is CATSPGGAGELFF. The CDR3, as DNA: TGTGCCACCAGCCCGGGGGGGGCCGGGGAGCTGTTTTTT.

The chain links TRBV28 to TRBJ2-5, with 11 nucleotides matching TRBD1. This CDR3 comprises 15 residues. Unmatched junction bases numbered 7, after V lost 5 bases and J lost 5 bases. The germline gives CDR1 MDHEN, CDR2 SYDVKM. The DNA for the CDR3 is TGTGCCAGCAGTCCGGGACAGGGGGTACGCGAGACCCAGTACTTC. It specifies CASSPGQGVRETQYF. Complete variable domain (other parts from reference TRBV28 and TRBJ2-5): DVKVTQSSRYLVKRTGEKVFLECVQDMDHENMFWYRQDPGLGLRLIYFSYDVKMKEKGDIPEGYSVSREKKERFSLILESASTNQTSMYLCASSPGQGVRETQYFGPGTRLLVL.

This rearrangement joins TRBV7-3 to TRBJ1-1, with a weak D call TRBD1 (5 bases). The CDR3 consists of 15 residues. Germline values: CDR1 SGHTA, CDR2 FQGTGA. The V and J ends lost 2 bases and 1 base respectively, with 11 bases between them. The CDR3 reads CASSLGAVGNTEAFF. The CDR3, as DNA: TGTGCCAGCAGCTTAGGGGCAGTGGGGAACACTGAAGCTTTCTTT.

This clone came up once. The rearrangement links TRBV18 to TRBJ2-2, with TRBD1 matching over 8 bases. CDR1 is KGHSH and CDR2 is LQKENI in the germline V gene. V was clipped by 5 bases and J by 6 bases; unmatched bases: 17. CDR3 length equals 18 residues. The CDR3 is CASSLPGQGAFPSGELFF. As DNA, the CDR3 is TGTGCCAGCTCATTGCCCGGACAGGGAGCTTTTCCGTCCGGGGAGCTGTTTTTT. Based on the CDR3 plus reference TRBV18 and TRBJ2-2, the full variable domain is NAGVMQNPRHLVRRRGQEARLRCSPMKGHSHVYWYRQLPEEGLKFMVYLQKENIIDESGMPKERFSAEFPKEGPSILRIQQVVRGDSAAYFCASSLPGQGAFPSGELFFGEGSRLTVL.

This clone was counted a few times. CDR3: CASNRGEDYGYTF. Written as DNA, the CDR3 is TGTGCCAGTAACAGGGGAGAAGACTATGGCTACACCTTC. V usage is TRBV19 and J usage is TRBJ1-2; 7 nucleotides match TRBD1. Germline assignment: CDR1 LNHDA and CDR2 SQIVND (reference sequence). With 7 bases clipped from V and 3 bases from J, the junction kept 5 bases outside the gene matches. This CDR3 spans 13 amino acids.

The V call is TRBV27, the J call TRBJ1-1, with a possible D match to TRBD1 (5 bases). The CDR3 is 16 residues long. Trimming took off 2 bases at V and 5 bases at J, with 18 bases between the two ends. Germline V gene data show CDR1 as MNHEY and CDR2 as SMNVEV (reference sequence). CDR3 amino acids: CASSLEERGSETEAFF. For the CDR3, the DNA is TGTGCCAGCAGTTTAGAGGAAAGGGGCTCGGAAACTGAAGCTTTCTTT.

V is TRBV7-2 and J is TRBJ2-1; 9 bases fit TRBD2. Trimming cost V 4 bases and J 7 bases; bases outside gene matches: 8. This CDR3 comprises 15 residues. The V gene's germline CDR1 is SGHTA and CDR2 FQGNSA. Here the CDR3 DNA reads TGTGCCAGCAGCTCAGTAGCGGGGGTTTGGAATGAGCAGTTCTTC. Its protein product is CASSSVAGVWNEQFF.

The CDR3 DNA reads as TGTGCCTGGAGTATGACAGACCGGGGCTACACCTTC. Its translation is CAWSMTDRGYTF. The rearrangement links TRBV30 to TRBJ1-2; D possibly corresponds to TRBD1 (5 bases). Germline CDR1 reads GTSNPN; CDR2 reads SVGIG (reference sequence). Trimming took off 2 bases at V and 8 bases at J, with 12 bases between the two ends. This CDR3 comprises 12 residues. Supplemented by reference TRBV30 and TRBJ1-2, the full variable domain reads SQTIHQWPATLVQPVGSPLSLECTVEGTSNPNLYWYRQAAGRGLQLLFYSVGIGQISSEVPQNLSASRPQDRQFILSSKKLLLSDSGFYLCAWSMTDRGYTFGSGTRLTVV.

J is TRBJ2-1 and V is TRBV28, with TRBD1 matching over 9 bases. CDR3 length equals 15 residues. CDR1 is MDHEN, CDR2 SYDVKM, per germline. J was trimmed by 2 bases and V by 5 bases; bases with no gene match: 4. The DNA for the CDR3 is TGTGCCAGCAGTCCCCGGGACAGGGCCTACAATGAGCAGTTCTTC. Amino acid sequence: CASSPRDRAYNEQFF.

The rearrangement joins TRBV2 to TRBJ2-3; 11 bases align to TRBD2. The germline CDR1 and CDR2 sequences are SNHLY and FYNNEI. V shed 4 bases and J 0 bases; nucleotides not matched to a gene: 6. This CDR3 has 17 residues. The chain's CDR3 is CASSVGLAGGSTDTQYF. The CDR3 DNA reads as TGTGCCAGCAGTGTTGGGCTAGCGGGAGGTAGCACAGATACGCAGTATTTT.

This chain links TRBV11-3 with TRBJ2-7, with D possibly TRBD2 on 5 matching bases. The V end was cut by 1 base, the J end by 2 bases, with 12 bases between. The CDR3 totals 15 residues. Germline assignment: CDR1 SGHNT and CDR2 YENEEA. CDR3 protein: CASSLGEKGTYEQYF. The CDR3 bases are TGTGCCAGCAGCTTAGGGGAGAAAGGCACCTACGAGCAGTACTTC. Complete variable domain (other parts from reference TRBV11-3 and TRBJ2-7): EAGVVQSPRYKIIEKKQPVAFWCNPISGHNTLYWYLQNLGQGPELLIRYENEEAVDDSQLPKDRFSAERLKGVDSTLKIQPAELGDSAVYLCASSLGEKGTYEQYFGPGTRLTVT.

The chain carries TRBV7-2 and TRBJ2-7; the D is unclear. The germline CDR1 and CDR2 sequences are SGHTA and FQGNSA. Trimming shortened V by 3 bases and J by 6 bases, and 15 bases separated the two germline ends. The CDR3 is 14 amino acids. CDR3 sequence: CASSFSQSSGEQYF. The CDR3 bases are TGTGCCAGCAGCTTTAGCCAGAGTTCGGGCGAGCAGTACTTC.

The gene calls are TRBV19 and TRBJ1-5; 9 nucleotides match TRBD1. This CDR3 comprises 14 residues. Germline CDR1 reads LNHDA; CDR2 reads SQIVND (reference sequence). V lost 5 bases and J lost 6; bases outside the gene matches: 5. DNA for the CDR3: TGTGCCAGTAGTCCGGGACAGGGTGCTCAGCCCCAGCATTTT. Amino acids: CASSPGQGAQPQHF.

This chain uses TRBV9 with TRBJ2-1; tentatively, D is TRBD2 (5 bases). This CDR3 region has 14 residues. CDR1 and CDR2 (germline): SGDLS, YYNGEE. Trimming shortened V by 3 bases and J by 9 bases, and 16 bases separated the two germline ends. In DNA form, the CDR3 reads TGTGCCAGCAGCGGACCAGACATAGGAGGTGAGCAGTTCTTC. Its translation is CASSGPDIGGEQFF.

The chain links TRBV2 to TRBJ2-7; D may be TRBD2 (6 bases). Germline V gene data show CDR1 as SNHLY and CDR2 as FYNNEI. V was clipped by 7 bases and J by 1 base, with 14 bases between them. The CDR3 is 14 residues long. CDR3 sequence reads: CASKGTWGSYEQYF. Here the CDR3 DNA reads TGTGCCAGCAAGGGGACTTGGGGTTCCTACGAGCAGTACTTC.

The J gene is TRBJ1-5, the V gene TRBV6-1; D unresolved. V was cut by 0 bases and J by 7 bases, with 10 bases left in between. Germline values: CDR1 MNHNS, CDR2 SASEGT. The length of the CDR3 is 14 residues. DNA of the CDR3: TGTGCCAGCAGTGAAGCTCATGGGCCCCAGCCCCAGCATTTT. As protein: CASSEAHGPQPQHF.

This clone was seen a single time. The V and J genes are TRBV29-1 and TRBJ2-5, with 12 bases that match TRBD2. Per germline, CDR1 SQVTM and CDR2 ANQGSEA. V lost 4 bases, J lost 2 bases, and 2 bases stayed unmatched. The CDR3 length is 14 residues. CDR3 protein: CSVGLAGGQETQYF. The CDR3 DNA follows: TGCAGCGTTGGCCTAGCGGGGGGGCAAGAGACCCAGTACTTC.

The J gene is TRBJ1-2, the V gene TRBV6-2 or TRBV6-3, with D possibly TRBD1 on 6 matching bases. Trimming left V 5 bases short and J 10 bases short, with 14 bases between. This CDR3 has 12 residues. Looked up from germline, CDR1 is MNHEY and CDR2 is SVGEGT. CDR3 DNA sequence: TGTGCCAGCAGTGATACAGGGACCGACTACACCTTC. Translated: CASSDTGTDYTF.